These 18 T cell receptor beta chains were all obtained from the same sample, sequenced in a study of T cells in Graves' hyperthyroidism and ophthalmopathy. RNA transcripts served as the template for amplifying TCR beta CDR3 regions. A first-round RT-PCR of the TCR CDR3 used the HTBI primer set. TCRdb re-called the multiplex PCR reads with MiXCR, one entry per CDR3 protein. The sample carries 250,000 or so distinct CDR3 sequences, 14% to 15% recorded once. Sequenced input: blood. The receptor source for this set is a woman between 40 and 50 years old with Graves' hyperthyroidism that later progressed to Graves' ophthalmopathy.

This clonotype has ten or more counts. This chain links TRBV25-1 with TRBJ2-1; D not certain. The germline V gene has CDR1 MGHDK and CDR2 SYGVNS. This CDR3 has 13 residues. Trimming removed 6 bases at V and 6 bases at J, with 12 bases between. CDR3 in DNA: TGTGCCAGCAGCTCATTAGTATCCAATGAGCAGTTCTTC. Its protein is CASSSLVSNEQFF.

Remarks on this clonotype: This may be a read error: a much more frequent sequence differs by one nucleotide. V usage is TRBV12-3 or TRBV12-4 and J usage is TRBJ2-3; TRBD2 matches at 8 bases. The CDR3 sequence is 14 residues long. The ends lost 6 bases at V and 8 bases at J; junction bases unmatched: 10. CDR3 sequence (DNA): TGTGCCAGCAGCCCGATCGGACTAGCCGTTACGCAGTATTTT. Protein: CASSPIGLAVTQYF.

This clonotype was seen ten or more times. CDR3 DNA: TGCGCCAGCAGCTTATTGGCGAAAAGCCCCGGGGAGCTGTTTTTT. Its translation is CASSLLAKSPGELFF. This chain connects TRBV5-1 to TRBJ2-2; D is unclear. The CDR3 contains 15 residues. The germline CDR1 and CDR2 sequences are SGHRS and YFSETQ. Between the trimmed V and J ends, which lost 2 bases and 6 bases, there was a span of 14 bases.

This clonotype was found many times. The chain combines TRBV2 with TRBJ1-5; TRBD1 agrees at 7 bases. The germline CDR1 and CDR2 sequences are SNHLY and FYNNEI. CDR3 length: 14 amino acids. After removal of 5 bases from V and 1 base from J, the junction contained 2 bases not matched to a gene. CDR3 DNA: TGTGCCAGCAGTTACAGGGGAAGCAATCAGCCCCAGCATTTT. This gives the protein CASSYRGSNQPQHF.

This clonotype was observed a handful of times. J is TRBJ1-1 and V is TRBV20-1; D uncertain. The CDR3 is 13 residues long. Germline CDR1 and CDR2: DFQATT and SNEGSKA (reference sequence). V was trimmed by 6 bases and J by 4 bases, leaving 15 bases between them. The DNA for the CDR3 is TGCAGTGCCGCCCGCGGGTTGCCCACTGAAGCTTTCTTT. It specifies CSAARGLPTEAFF.

At least ten counts were recorded for this clonotype. The chain combines TRBV5-1 with TRBJ2-1; D is possibly TRBD1 or TRBD2 (5 bases each). V was cut by 2 bases and J by 0 bases, with 12 bases left in between. Germline V gives CDR1 SGHRS, CDR2 YFSETQ. The CDR3 has 16 amino acids. The DNA of the CDR3 is TGCGCCAGCAGCTTCAACGGTGGGGGCTCCTACAATGAGCAGTTCTTC. It specifies CASSFNGGGSYNEQFF.

The gene calls are TRBV5-1 and TRBJ2-3; D is undetermined. This CDR3 is 13 amino acids long. V was pared by 5 bases and J by 2 bases, with 9 bases between. Germline CDR1 SGHRS, CDR2 YFSETQ. The CDR3 DNA follows: TGCGCCAGCAGATCGACCCCCACAGATACGCAGTATTTT. Encoded protein: CASRSTPTDTQYF. Based on the CDR3 plus reference TRBV5-1 and TRBJ2-3, the full variable domain is KAGVTQTPRYLIKTRGQQVTLSCSPISGHRSVSWYQQTPGQGLQFLFEYFSETQRNKGNFPGRFSGRQFSNSRSEMNVSTLELGDSALYLCASRSTPTDTQYFGPGTRLTVL.

This clonotype was found many times. This chain joins TRBV12-3 or TRBV12-4 and TRBJ1-3, with D tentatively TRBD1 (5 bases). The V end lost 1 base, the J end lost 2 bases, and 15 bases lay between the germline ends. The CDR3 covers 17 residues. Here the CDR3 DNA reads TGTGCCAGCAGTTTAGACCGCTGGGGGATGGCTGGAAACACCATATATTTT. Its translation is CASSLDRWGMAGNTIYF.

The chain couples TRBV10-3 to TRBJ2-3; TRBD2 agrees at 7 bases. J gave up 4 bases and V 7 bases, and 11 bases lay outside the gene matches. In germline, CDR1 is ENHRY, CDR2 SYGVKD. The CDR3 is 15 residues long. The CDR3 region is CAITPTLALADTQYF. The CDR3 DNA reads TGTGCCATCACCCCGACACTAGCGTTGGCAGATACGCAGTATTTT.

This clonotype was observed many times. The genes are TRBV20-1 and TRBJ2-3; a weak D match, TRBD1 (5 bases). This CDR3 has 13 residues. V was trimmed by 7 bases and J by 5 bases, leaving 16 bases between them. CDR1 is DFQATT, CDR2 SNEGSKA, per germline (reference sequence). The CDR3 sequence: CSESVRAGDTQYF. Here the CDR3 DNA reads TGCAGTGAGTCGGTCAGGGCTGGAGATACGCAGTATTTT.

The table lists this clonotype with many counts. V is TRBV27 and J is TRBJ2-7, with 9 bases aligning to TRBD2. Germline V lookup: CDR1 MNHEY, CDR2 SMNVEV (reference sequence). V lost 5 bases to trimming and J lost 4 bases; unmatched junction nucleotides: 9. This CDR3 comprises 15 residues. In DNA form, the CDR3 reads TGTGCCAGCAGTATCATAGCGGGAGATGGTTACGAGCAGTACTTC. Its protein product is CASSIIAGDGYEQYF.

This clonotype was observed a few times. The junction does not match germline at one end; this may be a read error. The chain has TRBV10-3 and TRBJ2-3; 8 positions agree with TRBD1. The CDR3 covers 18 residues. Germline V gives CDR1 ENHRY, CDR2 SYGVKD. The CDR3 DNA sequence: TGTGCCATCAGTGACCCCGGTCGAGCTAGCCAGGGGACAGGTACGCAGTATTTT. It specifies CAISDPGRASQGTGTQYF.

This clonotype was found many times. The chain links TRBV27 to TRBJ1-6, with a tentative D call TRBD1 (6 bases). The CDR3 runs to 14 residues. V was trimmed by 3 bases and J by 10 bases, leaving 13 bases between them. Germline V CDR1 and CDR2: MNHEY, SMNVEV (reference sequence). Here the CDR3 DNA reads TGTGCCAGCAGTTTGTCCACAGGGAACTCACCCCTCCACTTT. This encodes CASSLSTGNSPLHF.

This clonotype was seen ten or more times. V gene TRBV5-8 combines with J gene TRBJ2-7; perhaps D is TRBD1 or TRBD2 (5 bases each). Trimming cost V 4 bases and J 5 bases, with 13 bases left between them. The CDR3 is 13 amino acids. CDR1 and CDR2 from the germline V gene are SGHTS and YDEGEE. CDR3 in amino acids: CASSKGRRDEQYF. The CDR3 DNA reads TGTGCCAGCAGCAAGGGGAGACGGGACGAGCAGTACTTC. Full variable domain (outside the CDR3, taken from reference TRBV5-8 and TRBJ2-7): EAGVTQSPTHLIKTRGQQATLRCSPISGHTSVYWYQQALGLGLQFLLWYDEGEERNRGNFPPRFSGRQFPNYSSELNVNALELEDSALYLCASSKGRRDEQYFGPGTRLTVT.

Points on this clonotype: This clone may be a read error of a much larger clone one base away. V is TRBV30 and J is TRBJ2-1; the match to TRBD2 covers 7 bases. Germline trimming cut 0 bases from V and 9 bases from J; bases unmatched to any gene: 11. There are 15 residues in the CDR3. Germline CDR1 reads GTSNPN; CDR2 reads SVGIG (reference sequence). The CDR3 sequence: CAWSVRSGIRSEQFF. CDR3 sequence (DNA): TGTGCCTGGAGTGTACGCAGCGGGATCCGGAGTGAGCAGTTCTTC.

This clonotype came up many times. V usage is TRBV19 and J usage is TRBJ1-5; the D gene is possibly TRBD1 (5 bases). Germline CDR1 and CDR2: LNHDA and SQIVND (reference sequence). V lost 5 bases to trimming and J lost 12 bases, with 14 bases between them. CDR3 size: 12 residues. CDR3 nucleotides: TGTGCCAGTAGTCCAAGGGGCGGGGTCCAGCATTTT. Translated, it gives CASSPRGGVQHF.

V usage is TRBV19 and J usage is TRBJ1-5, with D tentatively TRBD1 (6 bases). Per germline, CDR1 LNHDA and CDR2 SQIVND (reference sequence). This CDR3 comprises 17 residues. V dropped 6 bases and J dropped 0 bases, with 18 bases sitting between them. CDR3 nucleotide sequence: TGTGCCAGTAGGCGGATTGTGGCAGGGGATAGCAATCAGCCCCAGCATTTT. It yields the protein CASRRIVAGDSNQPQHF. The whole variable domain, remainder taken from reference TRBV19 and TRBJ1-5, is DGGITQSPKYLFRKEGQNVTLSCEQNLNHDAMYWYRQDPGQGLRLIYYSQIVNDFQKGDIAEGYSVSREKKESFPLTVTSAQKNPTAFYLCASRRIVAGDSNQPQHFGDGTRLSIL.

The chain uses TRBV11-2 and TRBJ2-1; TRBD2 agrees at 12 bases. The CDR3 is 16 residues long. The V gene's germline CDR1 is SGHAT and CDR2 FQNNGV. Trimming at V came to 4 bases and at J to 2 bases, leaving 3 bases not matched to a gene. The CDR3 DNA reads TGTGCCAGCAGCTATTCTAGCGGGAGGGCCTACAATGAGCAGTTCTTC. Protein sequence: CASSYSSGRAYNEQFF.